These T cell receptor beta chains were read from a single sample in a study of human thymus T cells. Measured with immunoSEQ multiplex PCR; TCRdb has only the in-frame clones, and not every one. Altogether approximately 46,000 clones are present, 85% to 95% being singletons, with the ten largest covering roughly 0.16%. The material sequenced was blood. Receptors were obtained from a girl under two years old with a congenital heart defect but otherwise immunologically healthy. The CDR3 runs from the conserved cysteine through the conserved F or W.

v_call	cdr3_length	cdr3_aa
TRBV6-1	15	CASSQLPTGAGTQYF
TRBV29-1	13	CSVDPVTSSGYTF
TRBV25-1	15	CASSGGRQATDTQYF
TRBV5-1	12	CASSQGAGELFF
TRBV29-1	14	CSVEMMGNNEKLFF
TRBV7-9	17	CASSGRTVFATNEKLFF
TRBV4-2	14	CASSQGTANYGYTF
TRBV28	16	CASSADSYTRSYEQYF
TRBV6-5	13	CASRPHLGNEQFF
TRBV30	14	CAWSGVGGTDTQYF
TRBV29-1	15	CSVPWDSRGVRVNTF
TRBV5-1	15	CASSSEGPNTGELFF
TRBV25-1	11	CASRDSYEQYF
TRBV28	13	CASSSTGEETQYF
TRBV19	14	CASSNRGTNEKLFF
TRBV28	13	CASRLAPGNTIYF
TRBV5-1	12	CASSVGGYEQYF
TRBV28	14	CASRSGGNIYEQYF
TRBV12-5	14	CASGLLTGNQPQHF
TRBV5-6	14	CASSLAVGGAEQYF
TRBV18	16	CASSPDRPNSYNEQFF
TRBV11-1	17	CASSIRFGQGAAYEQYF
TRBV4-1	21	CASSLLPGLAGVPYVGHTQYF
TRBV5-8	14	CASPQDREEEEQYF
TRBV19	16	CASSPRPGPANYGYTF
TRBV6-5	16	CASSYPGPSGANVLTF
TRBV7-2	17	CASSGRQGSPSTDTQYF
TRBV28	14	CASSLWASTDTQYF
TRBV20-1	11	CSASSVYGYTF
TRBV5-4	17	CASSLVWGSGRYNEQFF
TRBV28	12	CASSLGLREAFF
TRBV6-5	15	CASSYGAGRLETQYF
TRBV18	15	CASSLGGRGTDTQYF
TRBV7-9	14	CASSPPGRAYEQYF
TRBV28	14	CATNDDRGSYEQYF
TRBV7-3	15	CASSSQPGEDYEQYF
TRBV4-1	17	CASSHPGRDSLNYGYTF
TRBV6-5	13	CASSRRPADTQYF
TRBV10-3	14	CAISEGRDGDLQYF
TRBV9	14	CASSFLAGAGTQYF
TRBV5-1	12	CASSLNYNEQFF
TRBV5-6	13	CASSQRDTDTQYF
TRBV6-5	11	CASRTGTGPYF
TRBV27	16	CASSLSGGTSTDTQYF
TRBV9	16	CASSPSGGGGQRELFF
TRBV7-6	16	CASSFGGAGGSYEQYF
TRBV5-6	16	CASSLYGQGAGEKLFF
TRBV11-3	17	CASSLDEKGQIGYEQYF
TRBV5-4	17	CASSSELALSSYNEQFF
TRBV30	14	CAWSVGLANEKLFF
TRBV5-3	14	CARSLGSSRGVQYF
TRBV27	14	CASSPRGPGYGYTF
TRBV28	15	CASSLLRGRNYGYTF
TRBV20-1	10	CSARQETQYF
TRBV6-6	16	CASSPGHLYSYNEQFF